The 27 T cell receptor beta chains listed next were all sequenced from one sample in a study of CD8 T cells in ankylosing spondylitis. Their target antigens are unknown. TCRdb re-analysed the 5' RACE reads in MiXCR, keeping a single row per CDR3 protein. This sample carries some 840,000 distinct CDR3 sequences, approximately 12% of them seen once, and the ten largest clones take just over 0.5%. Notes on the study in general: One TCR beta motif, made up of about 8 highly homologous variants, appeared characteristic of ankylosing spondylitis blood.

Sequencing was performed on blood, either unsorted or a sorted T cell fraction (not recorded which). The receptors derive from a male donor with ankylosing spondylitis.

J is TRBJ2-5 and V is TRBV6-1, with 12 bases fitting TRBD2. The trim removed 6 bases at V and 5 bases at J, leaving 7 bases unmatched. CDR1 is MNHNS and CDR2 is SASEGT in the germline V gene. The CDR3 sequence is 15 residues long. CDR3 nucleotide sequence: TGTGCCAGCAGCGGACTAGCGGGAAAAGGGGAGACCCAGTACTTC. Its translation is CASSGLAGKGETQYF.

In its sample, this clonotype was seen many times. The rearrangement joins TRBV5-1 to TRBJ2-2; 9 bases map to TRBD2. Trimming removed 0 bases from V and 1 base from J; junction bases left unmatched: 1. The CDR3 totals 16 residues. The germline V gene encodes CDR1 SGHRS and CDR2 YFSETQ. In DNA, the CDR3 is TGCGCCAGCAGCTTGGGACTAGCGGAGAACACCGGGGAGCTGTTTTTT. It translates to CASSLGLAENTGELFF.

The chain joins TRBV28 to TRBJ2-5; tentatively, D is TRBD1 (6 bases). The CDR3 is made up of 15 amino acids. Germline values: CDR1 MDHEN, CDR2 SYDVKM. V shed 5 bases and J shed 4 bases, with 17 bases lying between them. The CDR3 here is CASSLTGLKAETQYF. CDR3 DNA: TGTGCCAGCAGTCTGACAGGATTGAAGGCAGAGACCCAGTACTTC.

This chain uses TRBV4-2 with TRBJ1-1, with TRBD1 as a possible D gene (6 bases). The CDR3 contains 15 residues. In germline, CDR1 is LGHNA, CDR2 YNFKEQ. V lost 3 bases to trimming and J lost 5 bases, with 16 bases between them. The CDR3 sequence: CASSQTGEEGTEAFF. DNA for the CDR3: TGTGCCAGCAGCCAGACAGGAGAGGAGGGTACTGAAGCTTTCTTT.

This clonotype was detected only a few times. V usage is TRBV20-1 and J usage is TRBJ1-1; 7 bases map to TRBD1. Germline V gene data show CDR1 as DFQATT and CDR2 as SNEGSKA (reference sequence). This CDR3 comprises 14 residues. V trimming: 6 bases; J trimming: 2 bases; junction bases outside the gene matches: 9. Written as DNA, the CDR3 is TGCAGTGCCCAACTAAAGGGGGCTAACACTGAAGCTTTCTTT. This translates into CSAQLKGANTEAFF.

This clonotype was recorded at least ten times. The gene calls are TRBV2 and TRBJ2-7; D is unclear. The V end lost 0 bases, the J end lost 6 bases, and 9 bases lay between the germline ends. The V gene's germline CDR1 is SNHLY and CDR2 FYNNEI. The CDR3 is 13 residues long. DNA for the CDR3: TGTGCCAGCAGTGAAGCAATAATCGGCGAGCAGTACTTC. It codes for CASSEAIIGEQYF.

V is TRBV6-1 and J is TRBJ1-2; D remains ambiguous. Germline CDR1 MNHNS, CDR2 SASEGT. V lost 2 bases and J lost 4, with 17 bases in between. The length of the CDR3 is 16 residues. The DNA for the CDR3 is TGTGCCAGCAGTGAAATAAGTGGCTTCGCGGGCTATGGCTACACCTTC. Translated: CASSEISGFAGYGYTF.

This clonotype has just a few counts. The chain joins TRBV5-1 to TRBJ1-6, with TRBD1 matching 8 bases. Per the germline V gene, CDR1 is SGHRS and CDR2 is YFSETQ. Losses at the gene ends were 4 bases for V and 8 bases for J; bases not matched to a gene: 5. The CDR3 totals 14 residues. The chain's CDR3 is CASSRGQADSPLHF. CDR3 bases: TGCGCCAGCAGCCGGGGACAGGCGGATTCACCCCTCCACTTT. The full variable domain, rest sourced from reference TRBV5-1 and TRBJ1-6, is KAGVTQTPRYLIKTRGQQVTLSCSPISGHRSVSWYQQTPGQGLQFLFEYFSETQRNKGNFPGRFSGRQFSNSRSEMNVSTLELGDSALYLCASSRGQADSPLHFGNGTRLTVT.

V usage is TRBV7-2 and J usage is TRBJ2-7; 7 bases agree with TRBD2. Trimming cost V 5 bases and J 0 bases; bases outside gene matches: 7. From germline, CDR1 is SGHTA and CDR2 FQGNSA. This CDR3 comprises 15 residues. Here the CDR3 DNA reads TGTGCCAGCAGCCCATCTAGCGGTAGCTCCTACGAGCAGTACTTC. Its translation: CASSPSSGSSYEQYF.

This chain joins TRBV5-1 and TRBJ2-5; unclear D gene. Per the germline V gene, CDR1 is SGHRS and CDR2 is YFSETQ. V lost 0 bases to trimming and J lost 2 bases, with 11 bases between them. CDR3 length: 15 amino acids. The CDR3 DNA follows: TGCGCCAGCAGCTTGGCCCGGGCCTTTCAAGAGACCCAGTACTTC. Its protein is CASSLARAFQETQYF.

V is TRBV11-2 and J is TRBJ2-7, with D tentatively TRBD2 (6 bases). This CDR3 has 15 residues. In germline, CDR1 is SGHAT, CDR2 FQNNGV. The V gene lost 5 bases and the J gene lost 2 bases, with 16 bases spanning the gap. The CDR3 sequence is CASSRGGASAYEQYF. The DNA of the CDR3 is TGTGCCAGCAGCCGCGGAGGGGCTTCGGCCTACGAGCAGTACTTC.

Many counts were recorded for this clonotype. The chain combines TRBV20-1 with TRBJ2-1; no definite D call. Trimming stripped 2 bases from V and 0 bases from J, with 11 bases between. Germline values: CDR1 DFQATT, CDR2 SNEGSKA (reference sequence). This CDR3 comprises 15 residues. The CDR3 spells CSARWDISSYNEQFF. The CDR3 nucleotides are TGCAGTGCTAGATGGGATATTAGCTCCTACAATGAGCAGTTCTTC.

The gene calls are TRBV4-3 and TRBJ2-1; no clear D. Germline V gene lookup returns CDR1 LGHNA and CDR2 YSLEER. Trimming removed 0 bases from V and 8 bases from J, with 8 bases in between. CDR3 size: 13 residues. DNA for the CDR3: TGCGCCAGCAGCCAAGAACTCGGAGATGAGCAGTTCTTC. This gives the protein CASSQELGDEQFF.

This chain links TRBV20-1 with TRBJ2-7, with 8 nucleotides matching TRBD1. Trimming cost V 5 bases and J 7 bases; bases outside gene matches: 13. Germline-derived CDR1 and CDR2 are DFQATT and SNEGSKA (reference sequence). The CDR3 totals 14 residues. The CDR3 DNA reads TGCAGTGCTTCGTCCGGGACAGGCCTTTGGGAGCAGTACTTC. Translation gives CSASSGTGLWEQYF.

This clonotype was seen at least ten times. In DNA form, the CDR3 reads TGCAGTGCTAGCGGCGGGAGCCTGGGCACTGAAGCTTTCTTT. Amino acid sequence: CSASGGSLGTEAFF. This rearrangement joins TRBV20-1 to TRBJ1-1; D is uncertain. V lost 3 bases and J 4 bases, leaving 15 bases between the germline ends. The CDR3 length is 14 residues. CDR1 is DFQATT and CDR2 is SNEGSKA in the germline V gene (reference sequence).

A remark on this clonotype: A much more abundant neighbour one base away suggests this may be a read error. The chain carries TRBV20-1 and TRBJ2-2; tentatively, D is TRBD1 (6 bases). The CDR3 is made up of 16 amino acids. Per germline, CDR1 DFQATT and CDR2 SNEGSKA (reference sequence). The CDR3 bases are TGCTGTGCTAGAGATCGAAGGGCAGGGGTGGCCGGGGAGCTGTTTTTT. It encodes CCARDRRAGVAGELFF.

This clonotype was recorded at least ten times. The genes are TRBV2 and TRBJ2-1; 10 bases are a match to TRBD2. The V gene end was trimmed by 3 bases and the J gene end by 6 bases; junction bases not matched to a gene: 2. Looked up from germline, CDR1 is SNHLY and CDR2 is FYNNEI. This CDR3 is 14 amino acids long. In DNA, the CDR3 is TGTGCCAGCAGTGATTGGACTAGCGGCAATGAGCAGTTCTTC. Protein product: CASSDWTSGNEQFF.

The CDR3 coding sequence is TGCGCCAGCAGCCCCCCTTCGGGGGGCCCCTACGAGCAGTACTTC. Its protein is CASSPPSGGPYEQYF. The chain employs TRBV5-1 and TRBJ2-7, with D possibly matching TRBD2 (7 bases). The germline V and J ends were trimmed by 4 bases and 2 bases, with 16 bases remaining between them. There are 15 residues in the CDR3. The germline CDR1 and CDR2 sequences are SGHRS and YFSETQ.

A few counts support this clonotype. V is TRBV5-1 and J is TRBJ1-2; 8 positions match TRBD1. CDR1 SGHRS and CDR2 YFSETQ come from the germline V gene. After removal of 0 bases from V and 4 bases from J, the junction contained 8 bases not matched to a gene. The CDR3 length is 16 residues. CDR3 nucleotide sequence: TGCGCCAGCAGCTTGGTACCCCGGACAGGGTCCTATGGCTACACCTTC. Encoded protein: CASSLVPRTGSYGYTF. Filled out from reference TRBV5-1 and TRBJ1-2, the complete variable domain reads KAGVTQTPRYLIKTRGQQVTLSCSPISGHRSVSWYQQTPGQGLQFLFEYFSETQRNKGNFPGRFSGRQFSNSRSEMNVSTLELGDSALYLCASSLVPRTGSYGYTFGSGTRLTVV.

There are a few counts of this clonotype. In DNA, the CDR3 is TGTGCCAGCAGCCAACCACTGGGAGGGAACTCCTACGAGCAGTACTTC. As protein: CASSQPLGGNSYEQYF. V gene TRBV16 combines with J gene TRBJ2-7, with TRBD2 matching over 7 bases. CDR1 and CDR2 (germline): KGHSY, FQNENV. V was clipped by 2 bases and J by 0 bases; unmatched bases: 7. The CDR3 runs 16 residues.

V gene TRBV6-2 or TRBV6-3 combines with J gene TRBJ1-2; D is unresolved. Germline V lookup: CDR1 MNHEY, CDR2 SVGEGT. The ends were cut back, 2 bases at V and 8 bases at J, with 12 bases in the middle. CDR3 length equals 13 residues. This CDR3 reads CASSYGPTGGYTF. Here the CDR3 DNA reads TGTGCCAGCAGTTACGGGCCCACTGGGGGCTACACCTTC.

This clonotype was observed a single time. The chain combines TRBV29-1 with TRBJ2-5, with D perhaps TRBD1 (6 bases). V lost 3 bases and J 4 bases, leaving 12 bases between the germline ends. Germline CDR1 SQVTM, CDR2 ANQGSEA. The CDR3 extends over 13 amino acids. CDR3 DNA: TGCAGCGTTGACAGGGGCTGGGGAGAGACCCAGTACTTC. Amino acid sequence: CSVDRGWGETQYF.

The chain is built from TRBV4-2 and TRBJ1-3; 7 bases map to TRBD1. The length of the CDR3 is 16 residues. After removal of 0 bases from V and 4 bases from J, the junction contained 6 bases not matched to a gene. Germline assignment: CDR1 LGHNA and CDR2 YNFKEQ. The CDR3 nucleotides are TGTGCCAGCAGCCAAGAGAACAGGGGACCGGGAAACACCATATATTTT. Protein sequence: CASSQENRGPGNTIYF.

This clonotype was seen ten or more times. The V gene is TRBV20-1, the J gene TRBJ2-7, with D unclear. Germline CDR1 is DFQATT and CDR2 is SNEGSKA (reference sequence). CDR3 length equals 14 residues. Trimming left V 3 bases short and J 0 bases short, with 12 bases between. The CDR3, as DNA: TGCAGTGCTAGTGCCAGGCGAGGCTCCTACGAGCAGTACTTC. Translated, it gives CSASARRGSYEQYF.

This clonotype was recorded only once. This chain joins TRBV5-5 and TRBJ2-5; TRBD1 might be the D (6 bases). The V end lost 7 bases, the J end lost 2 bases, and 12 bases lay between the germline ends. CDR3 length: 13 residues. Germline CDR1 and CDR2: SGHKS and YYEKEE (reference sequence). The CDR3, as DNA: TGTGCCAGCGACGAGGACAGTCAAGAGACCCAGTACTTC. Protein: CASDEDSQETQYF.

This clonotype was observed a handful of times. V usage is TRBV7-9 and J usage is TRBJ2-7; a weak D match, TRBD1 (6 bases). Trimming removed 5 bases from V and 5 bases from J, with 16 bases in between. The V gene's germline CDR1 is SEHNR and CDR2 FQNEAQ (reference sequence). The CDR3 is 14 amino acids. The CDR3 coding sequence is TGTGCCAGCAGCGAGGGAACAGGGACCCACGAGCAGTACTTC. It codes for CASSEGTGTHEQYF.

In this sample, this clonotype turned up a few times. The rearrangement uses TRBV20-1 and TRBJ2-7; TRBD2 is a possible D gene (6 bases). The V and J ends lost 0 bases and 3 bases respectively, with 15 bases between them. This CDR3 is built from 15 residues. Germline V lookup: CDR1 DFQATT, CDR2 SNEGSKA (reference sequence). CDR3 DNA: TGCAGTGCTAGAGATCCCGGGGGAACTGGCTACGAGCAGTACTTC. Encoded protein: CSARDPGGTGYEQYF.